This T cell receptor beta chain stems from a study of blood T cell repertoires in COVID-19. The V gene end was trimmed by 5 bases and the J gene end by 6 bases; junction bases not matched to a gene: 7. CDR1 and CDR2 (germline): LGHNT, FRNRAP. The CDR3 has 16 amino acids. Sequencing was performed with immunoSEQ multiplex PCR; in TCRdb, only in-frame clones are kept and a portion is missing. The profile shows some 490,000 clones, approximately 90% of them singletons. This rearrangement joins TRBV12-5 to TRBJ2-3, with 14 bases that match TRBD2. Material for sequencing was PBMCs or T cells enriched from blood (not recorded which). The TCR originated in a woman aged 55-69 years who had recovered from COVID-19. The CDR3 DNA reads TGTGCTAGTGGTCTGGGGACTAGCGGGGGCCGGGATACGCAGTATTTT. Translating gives CASGLGTSGGRDTQYF.